Below are 22 T cell receptor beta chains sequenced from a single sample in a study of blood T cell repertoires in COVID-19. Assay: immunoSEQ multiplex PCR; the TCRdb copy retains only in-frame clones and omits some. The table records tens of thousands of clones, 84% of them present only once. Sequenced input: peripheral blood. The receptors originated from a man aged 45-60 years with acute or convalescent COVID-19.

This clone has a handful of counts. V gene TRBV4-2 combines with J gene TRBJ2-3; 9 nucleotides line up with TRBD2. This CDR3 is built from 17 residues. Germline trimming cut 1 base from V and 2 bases from J; bases unmatched to any gene: 7. Germline CDR1 reads LGHNA; CDR2 reads YNFKEQ. CDR3 loop: CASSQAAAGGLTDTQYF. The CDR3 nucleotides are TGTGCCAGCAGCCAAGCGGCAGCGGGGGGACTCACAGATACGCAGTATTTT.

This chain joins TRBV7-2 and TRBJ2-7; perhaps TRBD2 as D (6 bases). This CDR3 has 17 amino acids. V dropped 4 bases and J dropped 1 base, with 20 bases sitting between them. Germline loops: CDR1 SGHTA, CDR2 FQGNSA. In nucleotides, the CDR3 is TGTGCCAGCAGCTCCCGACCTACTCGGGGGTTGTCCTACGAGCAGTACTTC. This sequence encodes CASSSRPTRGLSYEQYF.

The V gene is TRBV7-8, the J gene TRBJ2-3, with 11 bases that match TRBD2. V lost 5 bases to trimming and J lost 7 bases; unmatched junction nucleotides: 11. The CDR3 has 16 amino acids. The V gene's germline CDR1 is SGHVS and CDR2 FQNEAQ. The CDR3 region has the DNA TGTGCCAGCAGCCCGCGACTAGCGGGAAGGGTAAATACGCAGTATTTT. It translates to CASSPRLAGRVNTQYF.

The genes are TRBV24-1 and TRBJ2-2; 10 bases match TRBD1. The V gene's germline CDR1 is KGHDR and CDR2 SFDVKD. This CDR3 is built from 20 residues. V dropped 3 bases and J dropped 2; count of bases not matched to a gene: 14. CDR3 nucleotide sequence: TGTGCCACCAGTGATCCACTGACAGGGGGCGAAAGATTAAACACCGGGGAGCTGTTTTTT. This sequence encodes CATSDPLTGGERLNTGELFF.

The chain recombines TRBV9 with TRBJ2-6; D gene uncertain. CDR3 length: 14 residues. Trimming cost V 3 bases and J 0 bases, with 4 bases left between them. The germline V gene encodes CDR1 SGDLS and CDR2 YYNGEE. The CDR3 loop is CASSGSSGANVLTF. The CDR3 DNA is TGTGCCAGCAGCGGCAGCTCTGGGGCCAACGTCCTGACTTTC.

This clone showed up just a few times. The chain carries TRBV25-1 and TRBJ1-2; no clear D gene. Trimming removed 5 bases at V and 7 bases at J, with 8 bases between. Germline values: CDR1 MGHDK, CDR2 SYGVNS. The CDR3 has 11 amino acids. The CDR3 spells CASSLSSGYTF. The CDR3 region has the DNA TGTGCCAGCAGTCTCTCTTCTGGCTACACCTTC.

The chain uses TRBV3-1 (or the pseudogene TRBV3-2) and TRBJ1-2, with D perhaps TRBD1 (5 bases). Germline CDR1 is LGHDT and CDR2 is YNNKEL (reference sequence). V lost 4 bases, J lost 4 bases, and 10 bases lay in between. This CDR3 is built from 13 residues. CDR3 protein: CASSPRDAYGYTF. The CDR3 DNA follows: TGTGCCAGCAGCCCGCGGGACGCCTATGGCTACACCTTC.

In this sample, this clone turned up a few times. The chain combines TRBV15 with TRBJ1-3; TRBD1 aligns across 10 bases. The CDR3 has 16 amino acids. V lost 1 base, J lost 4 bases, and 4 bases stayed unmatched. The germline gives CDR1 LNHNV, CDR2 YYDKDF (reference sequence). Here the CDR3 reads CATSRGQGARGNTIYF. CDR3 DNA: TGTGCCACCAGCAGAGGACAGGGGGCGCGAGGAAACACCATATATTTT.

This clone was seen only once. The CDR3 sequence is CASSIPGREAEAFF. As DNA, the CDR3 is TGTGCCAGTAGTATCCCCGGCAGGGAGGCTGAAGCTTTCTTT. The chain is built from TRBV19 and TRBJ1-1; tentative D call: TRBD1 (5 bases). This CDR3 is 14 amino acids long. Germline V gene data show CDR1 as LNHDA and CDR2 as SQIVND (reference sequence). Trimming shortened V by 3 bases and J by 6 bases, and 14 bases separated the two germline ends. Complete variable domain (other parts from reference TRBV19 and TRBJ1-1): DGGITQSPKYLFRKEGQNVTLSCEQNLNHDAMYWYRQDPGQGLRLIYYSQIVNDFQKGDIAEGYSVSREKKESFPLTVTSAQKNPTAFYLCASSIPGREAEAFFGQGTRLTVV.

The chain carries TRBV6-5 and TRBJ1-4; weak D call: TRBD1 (6 bases). Germline CDR1 MNHEY, CDR2 SVGAGI. Trimming removed 7 bases at V and 5 bases at J, with 11 bases between. This CDR3 has 13 residues. CDR3 region: CASTSGGNEKLFF. The DNA of the CDR3 is TGTGCCAGCACTTCGGGGGGCAATGAAAAACTGTTTTTT.

This chain uses TRBV6-5 with TRBJ2-3, with D perhaps TRBD2 (7 bases). This CDR3 region has 14 residues. Per the germline V gene, CDR1 is MNHEY and CDR2 is SVGAGI. Trimming removed 0 bases from V and 8 bases from J, with 12 bases in between. CDR3 residues: CASSYSRGEGTQYF. CDR3 DNA: TGTGCCAGCAGTTACTCGAGGGGGGAGGGTACGCAGTATTTT.

This clone was counted only a few times. The J gene is TRBJ2-3, the V gene TRBV7-2; unclear D gene. This CDR3 contains 12 residues. Per germline, CDR1 SGHTA and CDR2 FQGNSA. Trimming stripped 3 bases from V and 6 bases from J, with 7 bases between. The CDR3 here is CASSLSEDTQYF. The CDR3 DNA is TGTGCCAGCAGCTTGTCCGAGGATACGCAGTATTTT. Full variable domain (missing parts from reference TRBV7-2 and TRBJ2-3): GAGVSQSPSNKVTEKGKDVELRCDPISGHTALYWYRQSLGQGLEFLIYFQGNSAPDKSGLPSDRFSAERTGGSVSTLTIQRTQQEDSAVYLCASSLSEDTQYFGPGTRLTVL.

The chain is built from TRBV29-1 and TRBJ2-1; possible D gene TRBD2, 6 bases. Per the germline V gene, CDR1 is SQVTM and CDR2 is ANQGSEA. The CDR3 totals 13 residues. Trimming took off 7 bases at V and 10 bases at J, with 20 bases between the two ends. The DNA of the CDR3 is TGCAGCGCTACCGTTGGCTCGGAGGGGGAGCAGTTCTTC. This encodes CSATVGSEGEQFF.

This clone was counted between two and nine times. The CDR3 DNA reads as TGTGCCAGCAGTGAGGGAGGCAGGAACACTGAAGCTTTCTTT. Protein product: CASSEGGRNTEAFF. V is TRBV6-4 and J is TRBJ1-1; no reliable D call. Germline CDR1 MRHNA, CDR2 SNTAGT. This CDR3 is 14 amino acids long. Trimming removed 3 bases at V and 1 base at J, with 9 bases between.

The chain joins TRBV30 to TRBJ2-7; no definite D call. Between the trimmed V and J ends, which lost 5 bases and 2 bases, there was a span of 7 bases. Germline V gene data show CDR1 as GTSNPN and CDR2 as SVGIG (reference sequence). CDR3 length equals 11 residues. The CDR3 is CAWRLTYEQYF. As DNA, the CDR3 is TGTGCCTGGCGGTTGACCTACGAGCAGTACTTC.

This chain uses TRBV11-2 with TRBJ2-1; 8 bases map to TRBD2. Trimming cost V 1 base and J 7 bases; bases outside gene matches: 9. The germline CDR1 and CDR2 sequences are SGHAT and FQNNGV. This CDR3 contains 16 residues. CDR3 loop: CASSLGGGPSSNEQFF. CDR3 nucleotide sequence: TGTGCCAGCAGCTTAGGCGGGGGGCCGTCTTCAAATGAGCAGTTCTTC.

The chain carries TRBV9 and TRBJ1-2; D is perhaps TRBD1 (5 bases). Germline loops: CDR1 SGDLS, CDR2 YYNGEE. The CDR3 has 12 residues. Trimming cost V 4 bases and J 8 bases, with 12 bases left between them. CDR3 region: CASSLGLGGYTF. The DNA for the CDR3 is TGTGCCAGCAGCTTGGGACTGGGGGGCTACACCTTC.

The rearrangement uses TRBV7-9 and TRBJ2-3; D remains unclear. V gave up 5 bases and J gave up 8 bases, with 20 bases separating them. Looked up from germline, CDR1 is SEHNR and CDR2 is FQNEAQ (reference sequence). This CDR3 has 15 residues. The CDR3 DNA reads as TGTGCCAGCAGCCCCCGGAGAAACCCACGACGTACGCAGTATTTT. The encoded protein is CASSPRRNPRRTQYF. Together with reference TRBV7-9 and TRBJ2-3, the CDR3 gives the full variable domain: DTGVSQNPRHKITKRGQNVTFRCDPISEHNRLYWYRQTLGQGPEFLTYFQNEAQLEKSRLLSDRFSAERPKGSFSTLEIQRTEQGDSAMYLCASSPRRNPRRTQYFGPGTRLTVL.

V usage is TRBV4-3 and J usage is TRBJ1-1; TRBD1 might be the D (6 bases). Trimming took 1 base from V and 5 from J, leaving 14 bases between them. This CDR3 has 15 amino acids. Germline V gives CDR1 LGHNA, CDR2 YSLEER. As DNA, the CDR3 is TGCGCCAGCAGCCAAGTTTTAGGGGGATGGACTGAAGCTTTCTTT. Its translation: CASSQVLGGWTEAFF.

The chain has TRBV5-4 and TRBJ2-1; 9 bases agree with TRBD2. The germline V gene has CDR1 SGHNT and CDR2 YYREEE (reference sequence). The V and J ends lost 0 bases and 8 bases, in that order; junction bases with no gene match: 6. The length of the CDR3 is 15 residues. The CDR3 sequence is CASSLGLAETHEQFF. The CDR3 region has the DNA TGTGCCAGCAGCTTGGGACTAGCGGAAACCCATGAGCAGTTCTTC. Using reference TRBV5-4 and TRBJ2-1 for the parts outside the CDR3, the full variable domain is ETGVTQSPTHLIKTRGQQVTLRCSSQSGHNTVSWYQQALGQGPQFIFQYYREEENGRGNFPPRFSGLQFPNYSSELNVNALELDDSALYLCASSLGLAETHEQFFGPGTRLTVL.

This chain links TRBV27 with TRBJ1-1, with 8 bases aligning to TRBD1. The CDR3 runs to 15 residues. Trimming cost V 5 bases and J 4 bases; bases outside gene matches: 9. CDR1 is MNHEY, CDR2 SMNVEV, per germline (reference sequence). DNA for the CDR3: TGTGCCAGCAGTACAACAGGGGGACGGGTCACTGAAGCTTTCTTT. It specifies CASSTTGGRVTEAFF.

The V and J genes are TRBV6-6 and TRBJ2-7; 7 positions match TRBD2. The J segment lost 4 bases and the V segment lost 0 bases, leaving 9 bases of the junction unmatched. Germline CDR1 MNHNY, CDR2 SVGAGI (reference sequence). The CDR3 consists of 16 residues. CDR3: CASSYSFPAGFYEQYF. The CDR3, as DNA: TGTGCCAGCAGTTACTCCTTCCCAGCGGGGTTTTACGAGCAGTACTTC.